Following are 10 T cell receptor beta chains from one sample sequenced in a study of cytotoxic CD8 clonotypes in ibrutinib-treated CLL. Profiled with immunoSEQ multiplex PCR; TCRdb holds only in-frame clones, not every one. The sample contains 60,000 or so clones, 57% of which appear only once. Sequencing used PBMCs, obtained after 12 months of ibrutinib treatment. All receptors derive from a human donor with chronic lymphocytic leukemia.

This chain uses TRBV28 with TRBJ1-5, with D maybe TRBD1 (6 bases). V shed 5 bases and J shed 12 bases, with 11 bases lying between them. The CDR3 totals 11 residues. CDR1 and CDR2 (germline): MDHEN, SYDVKM. The CDR3 here is CASSSDRLQHF. CDR3 coding DNA: TGTGCCAGCAGTAGTGACAGGCTCCAGCATTTT.

The chain links TRBV19 to TRBJ2-5; TRBD2 agrees at 10 bases. There are 15 residues in the CDR3. Per the germline V gene, CDR1 is LNHDA and CDR2 is SQIVND (reference sequence). V gave up 6 bases and J gave up 4 bases; unmatched junction bases: 8. In nucleotides, the CDR3 is TGTGCCAGTAGGAACCAGCGGGAGGGCAGAGAGACCCAGTACTTC. Its translation is CASRNQREGRETQYF.

The J gene is TRBJ2-2, the V gene TRBV6-1; 8 nucleotides match TRBD2. This CDR3 has 15 residues. CDR1 and CDR2 (germline): MNHNS, SASEGT. V lost 7 bases and J lost 4; bases outside the gene matches: 8. CDR3 protein: CASTAGLVFTGELFF. Written as DNA, the CDR3 is TGTGCCAGCACTGCGGGACTAGTATTCACCGGGGAGCTGTTTTTT.

This chain connects TRBV28 to TRBJ1-5, with TRBD1 identical over 8 bases. This CDR3 contains 14 residues. The V gene end was trimmed by 5 bases and the J gene end by 6 bases; junction bases not matched to a gene: 6. CDR1 is MDHEN and CDR2 is SYDVKM in the germline V gene. This chain's CDR3 is CASSQTGGSQPQHF. The CDR3 DNA reads TGTGCCAGCAGTCAAACAGGGGGTAGTCAGCCCCAGCATTTT.

The chain carries TRBV6-6 and TRBJ2-7; the match to TRBD2 covers 7 bases. The CDR3 is made up of 14 amino acids. After removal of 5 bases from V and 5 bases from J, the junction contained 9 bases not matched to a gene. CDR1 is MNHNY and CDR2 is SVGAGI in the germline V gene (reference sequence). This CDR3 is CASSVGGGRDEQYF. DNA of the CDR3: TGTGCCAGCAGTGTCGGCGGGGGACGAGACGAGCAGTACTTC.

This clone was seen ten or more times. The J gene is TRBJ2-1, the V gene TRBV5-6, with 9 nucleotides matching TRBD1. V lost 2 bases, J lost 7 bases, and 13 bases stayed unmatched. The CDR3 is 17 residues long. CDR1 SGHDT and CDR2 YYEEEE come from the germline V gene. The CDR3 sequence is CASSLRHRGPGHNEQFF. The DNA for the CDR3 is TGTGCCAGCAGCTTACGACACAGGGGGCCGGGGCATAATGAGCAGTTCTTC.

The CDR3 is CASSPARGRTIGYTF. In DNA, the CDR3 is TGTGCCAGCTCACCAGCGCGGGGGCGAACTATTGGCTACACCTTC. The chain carries TRBV18 and TRBJ1-2, with D possibly being TRBD1 (6 bases). Germline loops: CDR1 KGHSH, CDR2 LQKENI. Trimming cost V 2 bases and J 7 bases, with 17 bases left between them. The CDR3 is 15 residues long.

J is TRBJ1-2 and V is TRBV6-5; D gene unclear. Trimming cost V 6 bases and J 1 base, with 12 bases left between them. CDR1 is MNHEY, CDR2 SVGAGI, per germline. The CDR3 covers 14 residues. The CDR3 region is CASSPSGVNYGYTF. The CDR3, as DNA: TGTGCCAGCAGCCCCTCGGGAGTTAACTATGGCTACACCTTC.

The V and J genes are TRBV7-2 and TRBJ2-2; 9 bases match TRBD2. CDR3 length: 15 amino acids. CDR1 is SGHTA and CDR2 is FQGNSA in the germline V gene. J gave up 3 bases and V 5 bases, and 4 bases lay outside the gene matches. In nucleotides, the CDR3 is TGTGCCAGCAGCCCGCAGCGGGGGGACACCGGGGAGCTGTTTTTT. Translating gives CASSPQRGDTGELFF.

This clone was counted once. This chain links TRBV2 with TRBJ1-5; D perhaps matches TRBD1 (5 bases). Germline V CDR1 and CDR2: SNHLY, FYNNEI. The CDR3 totals 14 residues. V shed 3 bases and J shed 7 bases, with 13 bases lying between them. DNA for the CDR3: TGTGCCAGCAGTGACCACAGGCCTGGGCAGCCCCAGCATTTT. It translates to CASSDHRPGQPQHF.